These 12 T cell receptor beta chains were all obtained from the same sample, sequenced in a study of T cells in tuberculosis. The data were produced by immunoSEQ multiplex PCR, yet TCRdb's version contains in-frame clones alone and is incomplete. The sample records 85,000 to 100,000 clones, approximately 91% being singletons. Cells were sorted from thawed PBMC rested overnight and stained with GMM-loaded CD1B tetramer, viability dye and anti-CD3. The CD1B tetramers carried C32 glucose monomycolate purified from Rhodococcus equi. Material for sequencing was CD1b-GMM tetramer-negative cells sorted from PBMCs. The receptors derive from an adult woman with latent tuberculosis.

For the CDR3, the DNA is TGTGCCAGCAGCTTAGCACTTAGCACAGATACGCAGTATTTT. Its translation is CASSLALSTDTQYF. The gene calls are TRBV7-6 and TRBJ2-3; D unresolved. Deletions cut 0 bases from V and 0 bases from J, with 4 bases between. From germline, CDR1 is SGHVS and CDR2 FNYEAQ. CDR3 length: 14 amino acids.

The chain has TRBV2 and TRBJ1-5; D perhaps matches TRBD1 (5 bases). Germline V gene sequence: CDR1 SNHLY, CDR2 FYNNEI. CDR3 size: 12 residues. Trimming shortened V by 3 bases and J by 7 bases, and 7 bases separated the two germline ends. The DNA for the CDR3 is TGTGCCAGCAGTGATGGGGCACAGCCCCAGCATTTT. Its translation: CASSDGAQPQHF.

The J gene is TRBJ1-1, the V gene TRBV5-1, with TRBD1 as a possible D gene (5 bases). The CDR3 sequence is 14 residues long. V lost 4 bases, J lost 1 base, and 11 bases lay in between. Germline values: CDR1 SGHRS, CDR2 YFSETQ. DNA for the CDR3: TGCGCCAGCAGCCCAGGTGACAGGAACACTGAAGCTTTCTTT. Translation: CASSPGDRNTEAFF.

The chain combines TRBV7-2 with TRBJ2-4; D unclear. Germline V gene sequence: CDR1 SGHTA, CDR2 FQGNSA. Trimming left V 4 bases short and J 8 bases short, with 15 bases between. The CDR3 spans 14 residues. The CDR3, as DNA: TGTGCCAGCAGCTCCCCCCCCCGCGTAGACATTCAGTACTTC. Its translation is CASSSPPRVDIQYF.

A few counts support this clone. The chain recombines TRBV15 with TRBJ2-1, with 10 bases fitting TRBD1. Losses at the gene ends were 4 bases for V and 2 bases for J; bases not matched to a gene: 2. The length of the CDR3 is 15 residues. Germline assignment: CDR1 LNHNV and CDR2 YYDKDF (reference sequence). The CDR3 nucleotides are TGTGCCACCAGCACCGGGACAGGGGCCTACAATGAGCAGTTCTTC. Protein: CATSTGTGAYNEQFF.

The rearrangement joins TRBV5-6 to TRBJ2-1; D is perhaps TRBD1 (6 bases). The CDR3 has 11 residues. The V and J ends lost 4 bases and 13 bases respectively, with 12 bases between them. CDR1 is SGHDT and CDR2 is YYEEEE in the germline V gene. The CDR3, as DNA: TGTGCCAGCAGCCGGACAGTAGAACAGTTCTTC. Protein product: CASSRTVEQFF.

The CDR3 loop is CASSLGGANTDTQYF. CDR3 bases: TGTGCCAGCAGCTTGGGCGGGGCTAACACAGATACGCAGTATTTT. The V gene is TRBV5-8, the J gene TRBJ2-3; tentative D call: TRBD2 (6 bases). The length of the CDR3 is 15 residues. V was pared by 0 bases and J by 2 bases, with 10 bases between. The germline gives CDR1 SGHTS, CDR2 YDEGEE.

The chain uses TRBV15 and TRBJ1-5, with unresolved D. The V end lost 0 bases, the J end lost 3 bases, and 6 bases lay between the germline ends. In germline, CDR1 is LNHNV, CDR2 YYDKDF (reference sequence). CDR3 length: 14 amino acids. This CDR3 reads CATSRDGNNQPQHF. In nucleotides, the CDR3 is TGTGCCACCAGCAGAGACGGTAACAATCAGCCCCAGCATTTT.

The DNA for the CDR3 is TGTGCCAGCACCACAGCGGAAAACACTGAAGCTTTCTTT. It translates to CASTTAENTEAFF. V and J are TRBV7-9 and TRBJ1-1; D ambiguous. The CDR3 length is 13 residues. With 7 bases removed from V and 2 bases from J, the gap between germline ends came to 11 bases. CDR1 SEHNR and CDR2 FQNEAQ come from the germline V gene (reference sequence).

As DNA, the CDR3 is TGTGCCAGCAGCTTGGGCTGGACAGGGATCGAGCAGTACTTC. Translated: CASSLGWTGIEQYF. V is TRBV5-6 and J is TRBJ2-5; TRBD1 matches at 8 bases. The J call may be wrong; the DNA end is better matched by TRBJ2-7. Germline lookup yields CDR1 SGHDT and CDR2 YYEEEE. This CDR3 has 14 amino acids.

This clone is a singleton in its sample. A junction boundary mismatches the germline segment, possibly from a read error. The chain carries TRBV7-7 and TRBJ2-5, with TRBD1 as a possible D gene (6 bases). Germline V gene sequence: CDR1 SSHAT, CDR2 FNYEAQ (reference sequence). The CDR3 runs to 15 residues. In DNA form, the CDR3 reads TGTGCTAGCAGCTTAGCCCCAGGGGCCATGGAGACCCAGTACTTC. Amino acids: CASSLAPGAMETQYF.

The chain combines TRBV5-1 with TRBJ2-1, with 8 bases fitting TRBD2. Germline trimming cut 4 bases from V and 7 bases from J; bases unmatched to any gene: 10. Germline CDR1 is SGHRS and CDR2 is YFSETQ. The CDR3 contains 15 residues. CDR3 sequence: CASSGGTRTENEQFF. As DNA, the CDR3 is TGCGCCAGCAGCGGGGGGACTAGGACGGAGAATGAGCAGTTCTTC. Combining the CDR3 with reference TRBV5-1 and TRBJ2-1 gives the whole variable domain KAGVTQTPRYLIKTRGQQVTLSCSPISGHRSVSWYQQTPGQGLQFLFEYFSETQRNKGNFPGRFSGRQFSNSRSEMNVSTLELGDSALYLCASSGGTRTENEQFFGPGTRLTVL.